The clone carrying this T cell receptor beta chain was found a few times. The data were obtained in a study of blood T cells in healthy people across ages. The second PCR ran roughly 6 to 11 cycles with a sample-barcoded 5' primer and J-beta primers. Using its own MiXCR run on the 5' RACE reads, TCRdb lists one record per CDR3 protein. The sample has more than 1,000,000 distinct CDR3 sequences, under 30% seen once. These data also formed part of another study, on T cells of mothers and their children.

Sequenced sample: blood. The TCR originated in a girl aged 2-10 years in good health.

CDR3 protein: CASSEVGQPSEAFF. CDR3 nucleotide sequence: TGTGCCAGCAGTGAAGTCGGCCAGCCGAGTGAAGCTTTCTTT. V usage is TRBV2 and J usage is TRBJ1-1; D unclear. Trimming took 1 base from V and 7 from J, leaving 13 bases between them. Per the germline V gene, CDR1 is SNHLY and CDR2 is FYNNEI. The CDR3 is made up of 14 amino acids.